The source of this T cell receptor (beta chain) is a study of control samples from healthy donors and cancer patients. Profiling relied on immunoSEQ multiplex PCR, and the TCRdb table lists in-frame clones only, not all of them. The sample lists approximately 89,000 clones, roughly nine tenths occurring once. The ends lost 4 bases at V and 3 bases at J; junction bases unmatched: 12. The CDR3 loop spans 20 amino acids. CDR1 and CDR2 from the germline V gene are KGHDR and SFDVKD. The receptor was isolated from a man aged 25 to 45 in good health. This chain links TRBV24-1 with TRBJ2-6; 12 nucleotides match TRBD1. The sample comprised blood. CDR3 sequence: CATSDVNPGTGGDGANVLTF. In nucleotides, the CDR3 is TGTGCCACCAGTGACGTAAACCCCGGGACAGGGGGCGATGGGGCCAACGTCCTGACTTTC.